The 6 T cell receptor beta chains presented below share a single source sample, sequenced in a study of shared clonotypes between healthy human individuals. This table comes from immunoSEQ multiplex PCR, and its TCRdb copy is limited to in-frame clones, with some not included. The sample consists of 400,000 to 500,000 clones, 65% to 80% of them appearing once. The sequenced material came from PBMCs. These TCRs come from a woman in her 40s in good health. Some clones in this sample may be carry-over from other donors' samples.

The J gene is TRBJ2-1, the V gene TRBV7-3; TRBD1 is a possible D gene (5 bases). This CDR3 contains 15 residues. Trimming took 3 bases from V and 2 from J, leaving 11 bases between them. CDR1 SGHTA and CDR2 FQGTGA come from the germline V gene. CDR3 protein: CASSFSGATYNEQFF. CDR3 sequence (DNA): TGTGCCAGCAGCTTCTCTGGGGCGACCTACAATGAGCAGTTCTTC. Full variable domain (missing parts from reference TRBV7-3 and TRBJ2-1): GAGVSQTPSNKVTEKGKYVELRCDPISGHTALYWYRQSLGQGPEFLIYFQGTGAADDSGLPNDRFFAVRPEGSVSTLKIQRTERGDSAVYLCASSFSGATYNEQFFGPGTRLTVL.

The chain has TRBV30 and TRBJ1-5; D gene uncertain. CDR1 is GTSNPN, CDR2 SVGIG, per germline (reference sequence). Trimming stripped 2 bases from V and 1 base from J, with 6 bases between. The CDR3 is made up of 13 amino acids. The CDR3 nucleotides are TGTGCCTGGAGTCGGATCAGCAATCAGCCCCAGCATTTT. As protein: CAWSRISNQPQHF.

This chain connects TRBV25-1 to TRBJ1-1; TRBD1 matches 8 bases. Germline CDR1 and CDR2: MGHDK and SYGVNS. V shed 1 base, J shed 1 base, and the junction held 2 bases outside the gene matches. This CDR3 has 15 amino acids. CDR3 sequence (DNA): TGTGCCAGCAGTGAATTCACAGGGGGGAACACTGAAGCTTTCTTT. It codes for CASSEFTGGNTEAFF.

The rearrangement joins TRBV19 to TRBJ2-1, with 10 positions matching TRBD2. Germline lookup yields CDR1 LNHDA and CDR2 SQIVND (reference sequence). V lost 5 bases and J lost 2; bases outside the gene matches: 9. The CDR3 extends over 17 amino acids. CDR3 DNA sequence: TGTGCCAGTAGTGCCATGACAGCGGGAGGGCCCTACAATGAGCAGTTCTTC. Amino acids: CASSAMTAGGPYNEQFF.

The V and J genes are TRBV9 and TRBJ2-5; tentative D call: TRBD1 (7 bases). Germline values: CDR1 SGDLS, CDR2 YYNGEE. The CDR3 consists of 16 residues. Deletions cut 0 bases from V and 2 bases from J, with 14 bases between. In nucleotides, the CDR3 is TGTGCCAGCAGCGTAGTAGGAGGGACAGTACAAGAGACCCAGTACTTC. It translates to CASSVVGGTVQETQYF. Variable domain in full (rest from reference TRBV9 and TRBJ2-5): DSGVTQTPKHLITATGQRVTLRCSPRSGDLSVYWYQQSLDQGLQFLIQYYNGEERAKGNILERFSAQQFPDLHSELNLSSLELGDSALYFCASSVVGGTVQETQYFGPGTRLLVL.

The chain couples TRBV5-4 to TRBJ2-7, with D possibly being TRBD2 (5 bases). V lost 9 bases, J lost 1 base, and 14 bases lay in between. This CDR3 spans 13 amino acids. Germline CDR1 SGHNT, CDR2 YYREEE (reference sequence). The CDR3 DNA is TGTGCCACAACTGTACTAGGGTCCTACGAGCAGTACTTC. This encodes CATTVLGSYEQYF.